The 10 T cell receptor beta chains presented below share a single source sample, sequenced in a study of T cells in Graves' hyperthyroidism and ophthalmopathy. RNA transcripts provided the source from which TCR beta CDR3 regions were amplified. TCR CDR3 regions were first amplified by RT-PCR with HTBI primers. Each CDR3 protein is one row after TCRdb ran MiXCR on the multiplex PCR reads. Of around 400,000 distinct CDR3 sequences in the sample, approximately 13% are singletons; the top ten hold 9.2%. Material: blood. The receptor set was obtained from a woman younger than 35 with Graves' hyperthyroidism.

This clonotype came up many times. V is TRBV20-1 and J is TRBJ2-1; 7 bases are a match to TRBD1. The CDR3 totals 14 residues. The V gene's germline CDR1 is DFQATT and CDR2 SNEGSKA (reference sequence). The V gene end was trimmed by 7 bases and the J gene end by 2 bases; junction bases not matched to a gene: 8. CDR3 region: CSGTQGSPYNEQFF. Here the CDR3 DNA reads TGCAGTGGCACACAGGGGTCCCCCTACAATGAGCAGTTCTTC.

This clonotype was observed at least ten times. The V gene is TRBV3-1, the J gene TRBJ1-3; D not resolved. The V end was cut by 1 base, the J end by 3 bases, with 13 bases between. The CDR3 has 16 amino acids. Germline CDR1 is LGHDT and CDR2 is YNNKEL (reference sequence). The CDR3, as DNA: TGTGCCAGCAGCCAAGCAAGGGTCAAGAATGGAAACACCATATATTTT. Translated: CASSQARVKNGNTIYF.

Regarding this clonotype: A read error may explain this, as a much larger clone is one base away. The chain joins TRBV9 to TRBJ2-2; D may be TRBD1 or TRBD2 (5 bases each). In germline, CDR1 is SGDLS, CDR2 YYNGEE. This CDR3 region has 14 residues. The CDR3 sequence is CDSSGERGWGELFF. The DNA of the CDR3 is TGTGACAGCAGCGGAGAGAGGGGCTGGGGGGAGCTGTTTTTT.

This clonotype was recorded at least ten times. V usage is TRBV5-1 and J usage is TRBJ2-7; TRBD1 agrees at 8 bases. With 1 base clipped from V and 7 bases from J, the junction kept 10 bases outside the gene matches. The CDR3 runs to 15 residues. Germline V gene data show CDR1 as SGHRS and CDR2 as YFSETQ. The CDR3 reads CASSLSVQGAGEQYF. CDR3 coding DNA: TGCGCCAGCAGCTTGAGTGTTCAGGGGGCCGGAGAGCAGTACTTC. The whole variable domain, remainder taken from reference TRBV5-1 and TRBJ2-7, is KAGVTQTPRYLIKTRGQQVTLSCSPISGHRSVSWYQQTPGQGLQFLFEYFSETQRNKGNFPGRFSGRQFSNSRSEMNVSTLELGDSALYLCASSLSVQGAGEQYFGPGTRLTVT.

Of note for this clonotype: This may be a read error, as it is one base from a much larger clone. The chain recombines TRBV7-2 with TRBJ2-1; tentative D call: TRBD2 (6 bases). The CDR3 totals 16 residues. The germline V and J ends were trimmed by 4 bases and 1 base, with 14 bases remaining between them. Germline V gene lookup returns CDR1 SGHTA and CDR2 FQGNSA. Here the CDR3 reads CTSSSEASGSYNEQFF. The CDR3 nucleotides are TGTACCAGCAGCTCCGAGGCCAGCGGGTCCTACAATGAGCAGTTCTTC.

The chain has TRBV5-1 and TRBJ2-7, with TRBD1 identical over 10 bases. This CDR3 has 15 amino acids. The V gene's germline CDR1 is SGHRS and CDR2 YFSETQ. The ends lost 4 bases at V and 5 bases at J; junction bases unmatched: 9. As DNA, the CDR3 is TGCGCCAGCAGCCCGAGACAGGGGGCGCCCCACGAGCAGTACTTC. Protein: CASSPRQGAPHEQYF.

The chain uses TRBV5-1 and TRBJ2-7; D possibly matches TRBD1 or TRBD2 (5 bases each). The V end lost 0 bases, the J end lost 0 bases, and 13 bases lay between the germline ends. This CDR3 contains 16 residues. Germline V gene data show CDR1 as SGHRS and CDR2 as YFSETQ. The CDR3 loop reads CASSLESPGSSYEQYF. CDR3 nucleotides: TGCGCCAGCAGCTTGGAATCGCCAGGGAGCTCCTACGAGCAGTACTTC.

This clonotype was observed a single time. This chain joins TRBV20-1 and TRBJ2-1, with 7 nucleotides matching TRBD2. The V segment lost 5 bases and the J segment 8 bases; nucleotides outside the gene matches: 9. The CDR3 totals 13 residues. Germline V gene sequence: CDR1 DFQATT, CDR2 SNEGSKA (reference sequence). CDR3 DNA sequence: TGCAGTGCTCTACTCACTAGCGTCCATGAGCAGTTCTTC. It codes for CSALLTSVHEQFF.

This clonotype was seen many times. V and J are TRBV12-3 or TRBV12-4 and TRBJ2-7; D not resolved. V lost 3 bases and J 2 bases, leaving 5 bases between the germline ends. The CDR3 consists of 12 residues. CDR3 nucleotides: TGTGCCAGCAGTTTTTGGCCCTACGAGCAGTACTTC. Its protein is CASSFWPYEQYF.

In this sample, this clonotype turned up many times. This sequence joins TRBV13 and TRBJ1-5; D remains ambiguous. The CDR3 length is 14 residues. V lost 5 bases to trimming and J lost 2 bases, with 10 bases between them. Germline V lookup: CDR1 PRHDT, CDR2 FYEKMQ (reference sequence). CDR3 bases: TGTGCCAGCAGCAGACGGCGGGGCAATCAGCCCCAGCATTTT. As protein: CASSRRRGNQPQHF.